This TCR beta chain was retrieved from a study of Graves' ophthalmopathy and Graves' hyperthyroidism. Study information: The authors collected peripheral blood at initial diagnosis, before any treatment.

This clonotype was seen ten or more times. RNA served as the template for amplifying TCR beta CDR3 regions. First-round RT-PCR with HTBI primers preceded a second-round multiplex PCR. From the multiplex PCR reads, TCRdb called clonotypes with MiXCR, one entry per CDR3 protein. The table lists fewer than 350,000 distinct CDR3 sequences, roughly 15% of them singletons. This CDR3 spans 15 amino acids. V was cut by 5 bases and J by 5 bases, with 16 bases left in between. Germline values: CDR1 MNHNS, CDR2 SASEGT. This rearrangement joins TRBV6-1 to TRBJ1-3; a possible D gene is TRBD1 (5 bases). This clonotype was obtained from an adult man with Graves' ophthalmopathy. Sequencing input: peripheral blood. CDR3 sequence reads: CASSNTGRQRNTIYF. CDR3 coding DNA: TGTGCCAGCAGTAATACAGGTCGGCAAAGAAACACCATATATTTT.